The T cell receptor beta chain described here comes from a study of long-term antiretroviral therapy in people with HIV. Looking at the study overall: Specimens dating back about a decade before the 2015 immediate-ART recommendation are the oldest included.

The assay, immunoSEQ v3.0, was run at survey level. TCRdb keeps only in-frame clones here, not all; method: immunoSEQ multiplex PCR. The sample yields about 39,000 clones, 85% to 90% seen once. V lost 3 bases and J 0 bases, leaving 10 bases between the germline ends. This CDR3 region has 15 residues. In germline, CDR1 is SGDLS, CDR2 YYNGEE. Held in samples before DNA extraction were about 0.85-11 million cryopreserved PBMC. This chain connects TRBV9 to TRBJ1-3; D is ambiguous. This TCR came from a woman in her forties or fifties with HIV. The sequencing here drew on unsorted PBMCs, taken 3.1 years after starting antiretroviral therapy. The CDR3 loop reads CASSGVGDSGNTIYF. For the CDR3, the DNA is TGTGCCAGCAGCGGGGTGGGAGACTCTGGAAACACCATATATTTT.